This T cell receptor (beta chain) was identified in a study of cytomegalovirus exposure and HLA in healthy donors. Study-level results: A later analysis associated 16,000 or so TCR beta sequences with HLA alleles at a 0.05 false discovery rate. Most TCRs appeared rarely, but some public TCRs recurred in many donors.

PCR primers comprised 60 Vbeta and 13 Jbeta primers. The repertoire was sequenced with immunoSEQ multiplex PCR; TCRdb's copy has only in-frame clones and lacks some. The repertoire has around 150,000 clones, roughly 80% of them found once; the top ten carry approximately 15%. The count of this clone is one. The antigen is not known. V lost 7 bases and J lost 6; bases outside the gene matches: 4. The CDR3 covers 12 residues. CDR1 and CDR2 (germline): SNHLY, FYNNEI. Material for sequencing was PBMCs. This sequence was found in a middle-aged woman in good health and CMV-seronegative. This chain links TRBV2 with TRBJ2-3; 7 nucleotides align to TRBD2. This chain's CDR3 is CASKSSGDTQYF. CDR3 in DNA: TGTGCCAGCAAGAGTAGCGGGGATACGCAGTATTTT.